The clone carrying this T cell receptor (beta chain) was seen ten or more times. Researchers took RNA transcripts and amplified TCR beta CDR3 regions from them. HTBI-primed RT-PCR formed the first round, and a multiplex PCR formed the second. TCRdb analysed the multiplex PCR reads with MiXCR anew, one entry per CDR3 protein. The data hold about 740,000 distinct CDR3 sequences, with about 44% observed a single time. This entry is derived from a study of Graves' ophthalmopathy and Graves' hyperthyroidism. CDR1 is LNHDA, CDR2 SQIVND, per germline (reference sequence). The CDR3 runs to 15 residues. Trimming took 6 bases from V and 1 from J, leaving 13 bases between them.

The chain uses TRBV19 and TRBJ1-5; possible D gene TRBD1, 5 bases. This clonotype originated in an adult man with Graves' ophthalmopathy. What was sequenced was peripheral blood. The CDR3 DNA reads TGTGCCAGTAGAATAACAGGAACAAGCAATCAGCCCCAGCATTTT. It translates to CASRITGTSNQPQHF.